The 28 T cell receptor beta chains in this list originate from one sample, sequenced in a study of T cell responses to AZD1222 COVID-19 vaccine. Sequencing was performed with immunoSEQ multiplex PCR; in TCRdb, only in-frame clones are kept and a portion is missing. The sample consists of 110,000 to 150,000 clones, 93% of them appearing once. This specimen consisted of peripheral blood, obtained on day 0 of AZD1222 vaccination. All receptors come from an adult in good health.

The rearrangement uses TRBV19 and TRBJ1-5, with 8 bases matching TRBD1. The V segment lost 5 bases and the J segment 7 bases; nucleotides outside the gene matches: 10. This CDR3 spans 15 amino acids. The germline gives CDR1 LNHDA, CDR2 SQIVND (reference sequence). CDR3 region: CASSVSPGGGQPQHF. The CDR3 nucleotides read TGTGCCAGTAGTGTCTCCCCAGGGGGCGGACAGCCCCAGCATTTT. Based on the CDR3 plus reference TRBV19 and TRBJ1-5, the full variable domain is DGGITQSPKYLFRKEGQNVTLSCEQNLNHDAMYWYRQDPGQGLRLIYYSQIVNDFQKGDIAEGYSVSREKKESFPLTVTSAQKNPTAFYLCASSVSPGGGQPQHFGDGTRLSIL.

This rearrangement joins TRBV19 to TRBJ1-2; D is uncertain. V was shortened by 8 bases and J by 1 base, with 5 bases between the two germline ends. In germline, CDR1 is LNHDA, CDR2 SQIVND (reference sequence). The CDR3 loop spans 11 amino acids. The DNA of the CDR3 is TGTGCCAGTGCGATTAACTATGGCTACACCTTC. Translating gives CASAINYGYTF.

The J gene is TRBJ1-6, the V gene TRBV5-6, with 9 bases identical to TRBD1. V lost 4 bases, J lost 10 bases, and 12 bases stayed unmatched. The CDR3 runs to 16 residues. Germline V gene lookup returns CDR1 SGHDT and CDR2 YYEEEE. The CDR3 region is CASSLPAGTGSSPLHF. The CDR3 nucleotides are TGTGCCAGCAGCCTTCCCGCGGGGACAGGGTCCTCACCCCTCCACTTT.

A single count supports this clone. V is TRBV6-6 and J is TRBJ1-2; D gene unclear. V was shortened by 2 bases and J by 0 bases, with 13 bases between the two germline ends. Germline assignment: CDR1 MNHNY and CDR2 SVGAGI (reference sequence). This CDR3 spans 16 amino acids. DNA for the CDR3: TGTGCCAGCAGTTACGAGATCGGCACCACTAACTATGGCTACACCTTC. It yields the protein CASSYEIGTTNYGYTF.

About this clone: The junction and the germline gene differ at one end; a read error may be behind it. The chain joins TRBV18 to TRBJ1-1; a possible D gene is TRBD1 (5 bases). In germline, CDR1 is KGHSH, CDR2 LQKENI. The CDR3 is made up of 13 amino acids. The CDR3 bases are TGTGCCAGCTCACCTCGGGGGAACGCTGAAGCTTTCTTT. It yields the protein CASSPRGNAEAFF.

The chain joins TRBV7-9 to TRBJ1-6; D is unresolved. This CDR3 has 13 residues. V was clipped by 1 base and J by 6 bases, with 4 bases between them. The germline CDR1 and CDR2 sequences are SEHNR and FQNEAQ (reference sequence). This CDR3 is CASSLDSNSPLHF. The DNA of the CDR3 is TGTGCCAGCAGCTTAGACAGTAATTCACCCCTCCACTTT.

The chain links TRBV19 to TRBJ1-4, with 10 bases aligning to TRBD1. Per the germline V gene, CDR1 is LNHDA and CDR2 is SQIVND (reference sequence). This CDR3 spans 15 amino acids. V was pared by 5 bases and J by 5 bases, with 5 bases of the junction left unmatched. CDR3: CASSSDRGINEKLFF. CDR3 nucleotide sequence: TGTGCCAGTAGTTCGGACAGGGGGATAAATGAAAAACTGTTTTTT.

The chain recombines TRBV11-2 with TRBJ1-1, with D hard to call. V lost 2 bases and J 6 bases, leaving 13 bases between the germline ends. Per the germline V gene, CDR1 is SGHAT and CDR2 is FQNNGV. The CDR3 runs 14 residues. Written as DNA, the CDR3 is TGTGCCAGCAGCTTAAATTTGGGTATCGCTGAAGCTTTCTTT. As protein: CASSLNLGIAEAFF.

The rearrangement links TRBV7-3 to TRBJ2-7, with D possibly being TRBD2 (6 bases). From germline, CDR1 is SGHTA and CDR2 FQGTGA. This CDR3 has 15 amino acids. Trimming took off 2 bases at V and 3 bases at J, with 14 bases between the two ends. This CDR3 is CASSLSGGVGYEQYF. The CDR3 bases are TGTGCCAGCAGCTTATCCGGGGGTGTGGGCTACGAGCAGTACTTC.

To note about this clone: The same CDR3 is also encoded by other DNA sequences in this sample. The rearrangement links TRBV20-1 to TRBJ2-1; 10 bases line up with TRBD2. V shed 3 bases and J 6 bases; nucleotides not matched to a gene: 5. Germline V gene sequence: CDR1 DFQATT, CDR2 SNEGSKA (reference sequence). This CDR3 region has 14 residues. The CDR3 DNA is TGCAGTGCTAGTAGGGCTAGCGGGAGCAATGAGCAGTTCTTC. Translated, it gives CSASRASGSNEQFF.

The V and J genes are TRBV19 and TRBJ1-1, with D hard to call. The CDR3 is made up of 13 amino acids. Germline lookup yields CDR1 LNHDA and CDR2 SQIVND (reference sequence). V gave up 1 base and J gave up 6 bases, with 9 bases separating them. The CDR3 spells CASSIGQDAEAFF. CDR3 in DNA: TGTGCCAGTAGTATAGGTCAGGACGCTGAAGCTTTCTTT.

The chain carries TRBV11-3 and TRBJ2-2; no firm D call. V lost 0 bases and J 8 bases, leaving 4 bases between the germline ends. The CDR3 length is 12 residues. Germline CDR1 is SGHNT and CDR2 is YENEEA. The chain's CDR3 is CASSLERGELFF. CDR3 nucleotides: TGTGCCAGCAGCTTAGAAAGGGGGGAGCTGTTTTTT.

The chain carries TRBV19 and TRBJ2-3; the D call may be TRBD1 or TRBD2 (5 bases each). CDR3 size: 16 residues. V shed 5 bases and J shed 1 base, with 16 bases lying between them. Germline V gene lookup returns CDR1 LNHDA and CDR2 SQIVND (reference sequence). This CDR3 is CASSRPGATGTDTQYF. The CDR3, as DNA: TGTGCCAGTAGTCGGCCCGGGGCGACTGGCACAGATACGCAGTATTTT.

This clone was seen just once. DNA of the CDR3: TGTGCCAGCAGCTTGCTAGGACCGAACACTGAAGCTTTCTTT. It encodes CASSLLGPNTEAFF. V and J are TRBV5-6 and TRBJ1-1; D is unclear. Germline CDR1 SGHDT, CDR2 YYEEEE. The CDR3 totals 14 residues. With 1 base removed from V and 1 base from J, the gap between germline ends came to 8 bases.

The chain employs TRBV4-2 and TRBJ2-1; no reliable D call. V was cut by 1 base and J by 10 bases, with 11 bases left in between. The CDR3 is made up of 13 amino acids. In germline, CDR1 is LGHNA, CDR2 YNFKEQ. CDR3 sequence: CASSQVWAAEQFF. The CDR3 DNA reads TGTGCCAGCAGCCAAGTGTGGGCAGCGGAGCAGTTCTTC.

The chain carries TRBV7-9 and TRBJ1-5; D is undetermined. Trimming removed 1 base from V and 5 bases from J, with 9 bases in between. In germline, CDR1 is SEHNR, CDR2 FQNEAQ (reference sequence). This CDR3 spans 14 amino acids. For the CDR3, the DNA is TGTGCCAGCAGCTTAGGGTCAGTCGATCAGCCCCAGCATTTT. This sequence encodes CASSLGSVDQPQHF.

V is TRBV30 and J is TRBJ1-1; 7 nucleotides agree with TRBD1. The J segment lost 5 bases and the V segment lost 4 bases, leaving 7 bases of the junction unmatched. There are 13 residues in the CDR3. Germline V gene data show CDR1 as GTSNPN and CDR2 as SVGIG (reference sequence). The CDR3, as DNA: TGTGCCTGGATACAGGGGTTTAATACTGAAGCTTTCTTT. This codes for CAWIQGFNTEAFF.

This clone appeared once. The rearrangement links TRBV15 to TRBJ1-4; the D is unclear. Germline CDR1 is LNHNV and CDR2 is YYDKDF (reference sequence). V lost 1 base to trimming and J lost 0 bases, with 6 bases between them. The CDR3 sequence is 15 residues long. This CDR3 is CATSRGQATNEKLFF. The CDR3 nucleotides read TGTGCCACCAGCAGAGGACAAGCAACTAATGAAAAACTGTTTTTT.

The chain links TRBV9 to TRBJ1-2; D gene unclear. Trimming shortened V by 4 bases and J by 4 bases, and 17 bases separated the two germline ends. CDR3 length: 15 residues. The germline V gene encodes CDR1 SGDLS and CDR2 YYNGEE. DNA for the CDR3: TGTGCCAGCAGCACACAGCCAGGTTTAGGCTATGGCTACACCTTC. It yields the protein CASSTQPGLGYGYTF. Together with reference TRBV9 and TRBJ1-2, the CDR3 gives the full variable domain: DSGVTQTPKHLITATGQRVTLRCSPRSGDLSVYWYQQSLDQGLQFLIQYYNGEERAKGNILERFSAQQFPDLHSELNLSSLELGDSALYFCASSTQPGLGYGYTFGSGTRLTVV.

In this sample, this clone turned up a few times. V is TRBV4-1 and J is TRBJ2-7; 7 bases match TRBD1. With 1 base clipped from V and 3 bases from J, the junction kept 21 bases outside the gene matches. The germline V gene has CDR1 MGHRA and CDR2 YSYEKL. The CDR3 has 20 residues. The CDR3 sequence is CASSQVFGIGGARNIYEQYF. The CDR3 DNA follows: TGCGCCAGCAGCCAAGTGTTCGGGATAGGGGGCGCGAGGAATATCTACGAGCAGTACTTC.

The chain carries TRBV10-2 and TRBJ2-7; TRBD2 matches 10 bases. Germline CDR1 WSHSY, CDR2 SAAADI. Losses at the gene ends were 10 bases for V and 2 bases for J; bases not matched to a gene: 2. The length of the CDR3 is 12 residues. CDR3 in DNA: TGCGCCACCGGGACTAGCGCCTACGAGCAGTACTTC. Translation gives CATGTSAYEQYF.

This rearrangement joins TRBV27 to TRBJ2-7; D could derive from TRBD1 or TRBD2 (5 bases each). There are 15 residues in the CDR3. CDR1 is MNHEY, CDR2 SMNVEV, per germline (reference sequence). V lost 2 bases, J lost 0 bases, and 11 bases lay in between. CDR3 sequence (DNA): TGTGCCAGCAGTTTAGGAGAGGGGAGCTCCTACGAGCAGTACTTC. Amino acids: CASSLGEGSSYEQYF.

On this clone itself: The junction does not match germline at one end; this may be a read error. The gene calls are TRBV7-7 and TRBJ2-5; possibly TRBD2 for D (5 bases). The V gene's germline CDR1 is SSHAT and CDR2 FNYEAQ (reference sequence). The CDR3 runs 14 residues. The CDR3 DNA is TGTGCTAGCAGCTTAAATAGCGCTGAAGAGACCCAGTACTTC. Translating it yields CASSLNSAEETQYF.

V gene TRBV5-1 combines with J gene TRBJ1-3; 8 bases line up with TRBD1. Germline V gives CDR1 SGHRS, CDR2 YFSETQ. CDR3 length: 15 amino acids. V lost 4 bases, J lost 1 base, and 4 bases stayed unmatched. The CDR3 here is CASSPRTGSGNTIYF. CDR3 bases: TGCGCCAGCAGCCCTCGGACAGGGTCTGGAAACACCATATATTTT.

Points on this clone: Other DNA sequences in this sample translate to the same CDR3. The rearrangement links TRBV15 to TRBJ1-5; no definite D call. This CDR3 is built from 13 residues. V was pared by 3 bases and J by 2 bases, with 5 bases between. Germline CDR1 reads LNHNV; CDR2 reads YYDKDF (reference sequence). The chain's CDR3 is CATSRDRNQPQHF. As DNA, the CDR3 is TGTGCCACCAGCAGGGACCGCAATCAGCCCCAGCATTTT.

The chain recombines TRBV13 with TRBJ2-3; 7 bases are shared with TRBD2. The CDR3 is 15 residues long. Germline CDR1 and CDR2: PRHDT and FYEKMQ (reference sequence). The junction had 8 bases not matched to a gene; V was cut back by 5 bases and J by 3 bases. The CDR3 reads CASSPGGEGTDTQYF. CDR3 sequence (DNA): TGTGCCAGCAGCCCGGGCGGGGAGGGGACAGATACGCAGTATTTT. The full variable domain, completed using reference TRBV13 and TRBJ2-3, is AAGVIQSPRHLIKEKRETATLKCYPIPRHDTVYWYQQGPGQDPQFLISFYEKMQSDKGSIPDRFSAQQFSDYHSELNMSSLELGDSALYFCASSPGGEGTDTQYFGPGTRLTVL.

V gene TRBV9 combines with J gene TRBJ1-5; D call uncertain. Trimming took off 0 bases at V and 1 base at J, with 11 bases between the two ends. CDR3 size: 16 residues. Germline V CDR1 and CDR2: SGDLS, YYNGEE. The CDR3 region has the DNA TGTGCCAGCAGCGTAGGGCGGGAAGGGAGCAATCAGCCCCAGCATTTT. Its protein is CASSVGREGSNQPQHF.

The chain links TRBV5-1 to TRBJ2-5; TRBD2 aligns across 7 bases. The V gene end was trimmed by 3 bases and the J gene end by 5 bases; junction bases not matched to a gene: 10. The germline V gene encodes CDR1 SGHRS and CDR2 YFSETQ. The CDR3 length is 15 residues. The DNA of the CDR3 is TGCGCCAGCAGCTCTCCGCCGGGGGGAGGGGAGACCCAGTACTTC. It encodes CASSSPPGGGETQYF.